These 13 T cell receptor beta chains were all obtained from the same sample, sequenced in a study of vaccination and CD4 T cells after COVID-19. These TCRs' antigens remain unknown. Oncomine TCR Beta short-read sequencing was applied to DNA from cultured CD4+ T cells. TCRdb analysed the PCR reads with MiXCR anew, one entry per CDR3 protein. This sample carries over 3,000 distinct CDR3 sequences, around 16% of them seen once, and the ten largest clones take around a fifth. Treatment given: approximately nine-day PBMC culture with coronavirus spike peptide pools or control peptides (ViraFEST assay). Sequenced: CD4+ T cells from blood, cultured in vitro. The receptors were gathered from a human donor who had recovered from COVID-19.

This clonotype was observed a handful of times. The chain combines TRBV6-1 with TRBJ2-5, with 16 positions matching TRBD2. J lost 4 bases, V lost 6 bases, and 8 bases had no gene match. Germline V lookup: CDR1 MNHNS, CDR2 SASEGT. The CDR3 consists of 17 residues. The CDR3 reads CASSPGLAGGLAETQYF. CDR3 coding DNA: TGTGCCAGCAGCCCGGGACTAGCGGGGGGGCTCGCAGAGACCCAGTACTTC.

This clonotype has a handful of counts. The V and J genes are TRBV6-1 and TRBJ2-7, with 9 bases fitting TRBD1. In germline, CDR1 is MNHNS, CDR2 SASEGT. Losses at the gene ends were 2 bases for V and 6 bases for J; bases not matched to a gene: 11. This CDR3 has 16 residues. The CDR3 here is CASSEWGGTGWIEQYF. The CDR3 DNA follows: TGTGCCAGCAGTGAATGGGGGGGGACAGGGTGGATCGAGCAGTACTTC.

V gene TRBV12-3 or TRBV12-4 combines with J gene TRBJ2-3; 7 bases are shared with TRBD2. The CDR3 loop spans 15 amino acids. The J segment lost 3 bases and the V segment lost 7 bases, leaving 10 bases of the junction unmatched. CDR3: CASTSRGGGTDTQYF. CDR3 nucleotide sequence: TGTGCCAGCACCTCACGCGGGGGAGGGACAGATACGCAGTATTTT.

By its share, this clonotype is large. The V and J genes are TRBV2 and TRBJ1-2; TRBD1 agrees at 7 bases. J lost 4 bases, V lost 4 bases, and 3 bases had no gene match. The germline CDR1 and CDR2 sequences are SNHLY and FYNNEI. This CDR3 contains 13 residues. The CDR3 region is CASSGTGFYGYTF. The CDR3 DNA sequence: TGTGCCAGCAGTGGGACAGGATTCTATGGCTACACCTTC.

This clonotype rates as medium-sized (0.01 to 0.1%). The chain employs TRBV5-1 and TRBJ2-5; 11 bases match TRBD2. Germline CDR1 reads SGHRS; CDR2 reads YFSETQ. J was trimmed by 1 base and V by 6 bases; bases with no gene match: 5. The CDR3 has 15 amino acids. As DNA, the CDR3 is TGCGCCAGCACCGGACTAGCGGGCCCCCAAGAGACCCAGTACTTC. Translation gives CASTGLAGPQETQYF.

This clonotype is medium-sized. This CDR3 reads CSASDVRNEPQHF. The CDR3 DNA is TGCAGTGCTAGTGATGTACGCAATGAACCCCAGCATTTT. The rearrangement uses TRBV20-1 and TRBJ1-5; D call uncertain. The germline V and J ends were trimmed by 3 bases and 10 bases, with 16 bases remaining between them. The germline V gene encodes CDR1 DFQATT and CDR2 SNEGSKA (reference sequence). This CDR3 has 13 amino acids.

The rearrangement links TRBV27 to TRBJ2-1; the D is unclear. The CDR3 length is 14 residues. Trimming pared 0 bases from V and 4 bases from J, leaving 7 bases between. Per the germline V gene, CDR1 is MNHEY and CDR2 is SMNVEV (reference sequence). The CDR3 is CASSLSDAYNEQFF. CDR3 DNA sequence: TGTGCCAGCAGTTTATCAGACGCTTACAATGAGCAGTTCTTC.

This chain uses TRBV11-2 with TRBJ2-3; D ambiguous. CDR3 length: 15 amino acids. Trimming took off 0 bases at V and 1 base at J, with 8 bases between the two ends. Germline V gene lookup returns CDR1 SGHAT and CDR2 FQNNGV. CDR3 in DNA: TGTGCCAGCAGCTTAGATGGGTGGGGCACAGATACGCAGTATTTT. This encodes CASSLDGWGTDTQYF.

V is TRBV25-1 and J is TRBJ2-4; D possibly corresponds to TRBD1 (6 bases). This CDR3 contains 16 residues. Germline V gene data show CDR1 as MGHDK and CDR2 as SYGVNS. V gave up 1 base and J gave up 4 bases, with 14 bases separating them. This CDR3 is CASSESTGRMKNIQYF. The CDR3, as DNA: TGTGCCAGCAGTGAATCGACAGGTCGGATGAAAAACATTCAGTACTTC.

V and J are TRBV10-3 and TRBJ2-5; D is undetermined. The CDR3 loop spans 13 amino acids. Germline values: CDR1 ENHRY, CDR2 SYGVKD. V lost 7 bases and J lost 4, with 13 bases in between. CDR3 protein: CAIKGEVGETQYF. In DNA form, the CDR3 reads TGTGCCATCAAAGGAGAGGTGGGAGAGACCCAGTACTTC.

This sequence joins TRBV7-9 and TRBJ2-7; D is ambiguous. CDR3 size: 11 residues. In germline, CDR1 is SEHNR, CDR2 FQNEAQ (reference sequence). Trimming removed 4 bases from V and 2 bases from J, with 3 bases in between. CDR3 sequence (DNA): TGTGCCAGCAGCTCCGCCTACGAGCAGTACTTC. Amino acids: CASSSAYEQYF.

V and J are TRBV20-1 and TRBJ2-7; 7 bases map to TRBD2. This CDR3 has 15 residues. V lost 5 bases to trimming and J lost 1 base; unmatched junction nucleotides: 11. Germline CDR1 reads DFQATT; CDR2 reads SNEGSKA (reference sequence). For the CDR3, the DNA is TGCAGTGCTCCGGGGGAGGGTCGGATATCCTACGAGCAGTACTTC. Its protein product is CSAPGEGRISYEQYF.

This sequence joins TRBV12-3 or TRBV12-4 and TRBJ1-3; D may be TRBD1 (6 bases). Trimming took off 0 bases at V and 2 bases at J, with 11 bases between the two ends. The CDR3 is made up of 16 amino acids. CDR3 coding DNA: TGTGCCAGCAGTTTAGCCGGGGGCTTGGCTGGAAACACCATATATTTT. This codes for CASSLAGGLAGNTIYF.